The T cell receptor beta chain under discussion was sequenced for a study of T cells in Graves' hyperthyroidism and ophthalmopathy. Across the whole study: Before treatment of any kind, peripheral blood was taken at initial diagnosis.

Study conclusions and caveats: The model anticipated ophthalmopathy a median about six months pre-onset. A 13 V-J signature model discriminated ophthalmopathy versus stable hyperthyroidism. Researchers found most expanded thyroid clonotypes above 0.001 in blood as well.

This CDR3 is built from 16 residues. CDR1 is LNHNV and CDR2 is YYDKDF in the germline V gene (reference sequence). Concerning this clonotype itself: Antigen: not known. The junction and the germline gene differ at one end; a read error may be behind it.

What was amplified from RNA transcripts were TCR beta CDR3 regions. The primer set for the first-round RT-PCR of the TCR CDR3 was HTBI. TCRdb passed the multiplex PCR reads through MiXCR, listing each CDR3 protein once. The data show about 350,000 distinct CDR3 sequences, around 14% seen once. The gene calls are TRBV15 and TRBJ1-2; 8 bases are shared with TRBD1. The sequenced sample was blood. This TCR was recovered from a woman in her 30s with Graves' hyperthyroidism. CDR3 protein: CATSRDKRRQGYGHTF. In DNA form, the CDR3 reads TGTGCCACCAGCAGAGATAAGAGGAGACAGGGGTATGGCCACACCTTC. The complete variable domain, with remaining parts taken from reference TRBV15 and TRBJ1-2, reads DAMVIQNPRYQVTQFGKPVTLSCSQTLNHNVMYWYQQKSSQAPKLLFHYYDKDFNNEADTPDNFQSRRPNTSFCFLDIRSPGLGDTAMYLCATSRDKRRQGYGHTFGSGTRLTVV.